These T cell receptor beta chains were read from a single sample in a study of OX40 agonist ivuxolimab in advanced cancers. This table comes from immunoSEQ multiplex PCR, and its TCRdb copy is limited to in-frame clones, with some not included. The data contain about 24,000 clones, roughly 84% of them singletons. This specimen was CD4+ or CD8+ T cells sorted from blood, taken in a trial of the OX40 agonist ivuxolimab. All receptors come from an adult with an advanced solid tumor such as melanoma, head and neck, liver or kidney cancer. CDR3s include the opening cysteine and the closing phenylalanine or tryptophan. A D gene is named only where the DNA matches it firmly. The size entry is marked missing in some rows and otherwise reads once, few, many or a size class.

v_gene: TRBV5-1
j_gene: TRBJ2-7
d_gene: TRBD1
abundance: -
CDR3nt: TGCGCCAGCAGCTCAACGACAGGGGCGCTAAACTACGAGCAGTACTTC
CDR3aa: CASSSTTGALNYEQYF

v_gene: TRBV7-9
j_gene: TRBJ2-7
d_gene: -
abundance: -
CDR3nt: TGTGCCAGCAGCTTAGAATTTTACGAGCAGTACTTC
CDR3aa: CASSLEFYEQYF

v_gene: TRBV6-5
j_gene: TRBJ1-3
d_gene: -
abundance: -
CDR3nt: TGTGCCAGTAGCCTGGGGGAGGGAAACACCATATATTTT
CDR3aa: CASSLGEGNTIYF

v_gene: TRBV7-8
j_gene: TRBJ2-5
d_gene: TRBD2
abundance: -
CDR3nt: TGTGCCAGCAGCCTGGGGCCAGCGGGGGAGACCCAGTACTTC
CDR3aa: CASSLGPAGETQYF

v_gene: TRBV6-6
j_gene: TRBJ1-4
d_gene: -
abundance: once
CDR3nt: TGTGCCAGCATGTGGGGGATTGCAACTAATGAAAAACTGTTTTTT
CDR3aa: CASMWGIATNEKLFF

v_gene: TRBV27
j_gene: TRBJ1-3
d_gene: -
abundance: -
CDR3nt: TGTGCCAGCAGTTCCTCTATGCGGGGAACCCGCTCTGGAAACACCATATATTTT
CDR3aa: CASSSSMRGTRSGNTIYF

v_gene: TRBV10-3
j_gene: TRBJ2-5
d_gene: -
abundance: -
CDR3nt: TGTGCCATCAGTGAGTTGGGGTTGGAGACCCAGTACTTC
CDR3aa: CAISELGLETQYF

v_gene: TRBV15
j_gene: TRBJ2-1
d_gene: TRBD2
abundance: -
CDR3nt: TGTGCCACCAAATACCTTAGCGGGAGGGCCCATGAGCAGTTCTTC
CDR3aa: CATKYLSGRAHEQFF

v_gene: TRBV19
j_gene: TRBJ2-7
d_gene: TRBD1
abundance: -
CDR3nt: TGTGCCAGTAGTTGGACAGGGGGGACCTACGAGCAGTACTTC
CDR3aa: CASSWTGGTYEQYF

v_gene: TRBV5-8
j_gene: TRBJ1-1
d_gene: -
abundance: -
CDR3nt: TGTGCCAGCAACTCCCGCGGAACAAGGCAGGGTGATGAAGCTTTCTTT
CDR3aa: CASNSRGTRQGDEAFF

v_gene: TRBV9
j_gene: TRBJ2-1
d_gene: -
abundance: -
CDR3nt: TGTGCCAGCAGCGTAATTGCGACGGCCGCCTACAATGAGCAGTTCTTC
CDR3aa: CASSVIATAAYNEQFF

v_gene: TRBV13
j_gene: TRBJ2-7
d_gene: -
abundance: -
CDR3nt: TGTGCCAGCAGCTTCGGCGAGAACGAGCAGTACTTC
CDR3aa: CASSFGENEQYF

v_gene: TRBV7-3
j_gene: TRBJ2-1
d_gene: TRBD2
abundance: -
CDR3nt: TGTGCCAGCAGCTTATCGGGAGGGGGGTACAATGAGCAGTTCTTC
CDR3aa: CASSLSGGGYNEQFF

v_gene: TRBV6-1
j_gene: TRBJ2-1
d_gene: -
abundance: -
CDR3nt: TGTGCCAGCAGTGGATATGGGGGCGGATACAATGAGCAGTTCTTC
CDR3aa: CASSGYGGGYNEQFF

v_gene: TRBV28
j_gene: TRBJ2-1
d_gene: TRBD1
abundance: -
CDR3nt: TGTGCTTGTCAAAAAGGGGGCTGGCATGAGCAGTTCTTC
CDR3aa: CACQKGGWHEQFF

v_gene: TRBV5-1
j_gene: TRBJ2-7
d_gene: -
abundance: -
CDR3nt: TGCGCCAGCAGCTCCGGGAACCTCTACGAGCAGTACTTC
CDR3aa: CASSSGNLYEQYF

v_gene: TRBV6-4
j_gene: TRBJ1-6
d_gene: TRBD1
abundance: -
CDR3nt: TGTGCCAGCAGTCCGGGCGGGGGACAGGGGAATTCACCCCTCCACTTT
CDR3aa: CASSPGGGQGNSPLHF

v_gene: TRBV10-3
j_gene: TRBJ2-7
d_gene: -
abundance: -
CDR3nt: TGTGCCATCAGTGACGGTGGGTACGAGCAGTACTTC
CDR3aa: CAISDGGYEQYF

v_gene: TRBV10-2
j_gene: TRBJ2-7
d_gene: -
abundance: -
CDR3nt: TGCGCCAGCAGTGAAGGCGTGGGCGGGGTGGGGTACGAGCAGTACTTC
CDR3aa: CASSEGVGGVGYEQYF

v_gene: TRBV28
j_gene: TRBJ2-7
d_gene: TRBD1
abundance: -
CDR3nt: TGTGCCAGCACAAACGGACAGGGGGGCGGCGAGCAGTACTTC
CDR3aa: CASTNGQGGGEQYF

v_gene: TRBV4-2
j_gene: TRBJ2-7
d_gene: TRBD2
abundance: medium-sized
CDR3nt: TGTGCCAGCAGCCAAGATAGGACTAGCGGATACGAGCAGTACTTC
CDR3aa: CASSQDRTSGYEQYF

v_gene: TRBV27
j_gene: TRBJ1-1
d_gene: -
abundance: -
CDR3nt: TGTGCCAGCAGTTTATCCGCCAGGACCGGAGCTTTCTTT
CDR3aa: CASSLSARTGAFF

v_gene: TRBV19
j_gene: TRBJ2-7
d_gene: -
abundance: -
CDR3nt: TGTGCCAGTAGTGGAGGCGGCCATCTAGCATCGTACGAGCAGTACTTC
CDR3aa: CASSGGGHLASYEQYF